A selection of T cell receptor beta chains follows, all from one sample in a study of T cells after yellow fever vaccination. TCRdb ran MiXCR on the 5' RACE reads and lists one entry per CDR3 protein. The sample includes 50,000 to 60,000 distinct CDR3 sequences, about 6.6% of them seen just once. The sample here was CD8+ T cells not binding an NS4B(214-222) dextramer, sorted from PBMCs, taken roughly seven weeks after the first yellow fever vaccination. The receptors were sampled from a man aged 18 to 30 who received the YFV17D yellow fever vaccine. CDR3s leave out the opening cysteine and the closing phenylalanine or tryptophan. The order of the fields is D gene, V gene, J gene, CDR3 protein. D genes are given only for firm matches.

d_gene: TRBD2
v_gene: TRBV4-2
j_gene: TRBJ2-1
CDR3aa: ASSQAFLAGNEQF

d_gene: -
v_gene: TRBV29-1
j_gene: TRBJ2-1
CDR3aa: SVEEVLEEVVEF

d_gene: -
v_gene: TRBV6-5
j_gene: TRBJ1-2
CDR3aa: ASSYGEGLYGYT

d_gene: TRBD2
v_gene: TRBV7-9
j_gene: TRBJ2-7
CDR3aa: ASSLRGTKHRYEQY

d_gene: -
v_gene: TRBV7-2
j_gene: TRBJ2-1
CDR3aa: ASSLYAGSYNEQF

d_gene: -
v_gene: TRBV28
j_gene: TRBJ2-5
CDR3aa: ASLRRGPRIINETQY

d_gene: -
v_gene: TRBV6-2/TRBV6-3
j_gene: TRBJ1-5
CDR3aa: ASSLTEYQPQH

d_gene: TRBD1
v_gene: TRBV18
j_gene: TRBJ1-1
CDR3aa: ASSPTDRVKNTEAF

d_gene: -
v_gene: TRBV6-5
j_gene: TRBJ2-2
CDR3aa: ASSYSTRQGNTGELF

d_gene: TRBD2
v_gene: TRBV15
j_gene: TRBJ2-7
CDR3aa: ATSRGLAAYEQY

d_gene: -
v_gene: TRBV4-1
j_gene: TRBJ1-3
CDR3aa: ASSQTGSYGNTIY

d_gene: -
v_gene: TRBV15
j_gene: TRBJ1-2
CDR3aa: ATSSSATGYYGYT

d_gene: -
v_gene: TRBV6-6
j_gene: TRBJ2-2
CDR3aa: ASSLYTGELF

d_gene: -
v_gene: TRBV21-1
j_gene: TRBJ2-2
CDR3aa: ASSRFSRSTGELF

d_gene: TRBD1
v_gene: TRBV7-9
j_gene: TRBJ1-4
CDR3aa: ASSASDRGGNEKLF

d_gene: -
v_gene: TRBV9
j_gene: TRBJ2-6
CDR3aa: ASSENVGSGANVLT

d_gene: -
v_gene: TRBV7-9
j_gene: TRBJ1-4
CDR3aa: ASSSRGDSGLNEKLF

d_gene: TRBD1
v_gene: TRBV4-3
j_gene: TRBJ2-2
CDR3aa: ASSLLIDTGGSTGELF

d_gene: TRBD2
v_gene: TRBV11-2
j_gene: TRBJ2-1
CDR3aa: ASSLDVLAGRTIGANEQF

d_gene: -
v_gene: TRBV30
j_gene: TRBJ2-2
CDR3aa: AWSAAPESGELF

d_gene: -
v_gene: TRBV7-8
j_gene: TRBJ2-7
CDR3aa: ASSGSQGYEQY

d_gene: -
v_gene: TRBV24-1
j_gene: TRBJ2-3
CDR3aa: ATSDTPGAFTDTQY

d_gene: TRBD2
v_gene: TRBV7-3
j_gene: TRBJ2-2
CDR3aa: ANSLTSGGAGHEELF

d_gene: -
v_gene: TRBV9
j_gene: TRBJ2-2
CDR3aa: ASSVGGPGTGELF

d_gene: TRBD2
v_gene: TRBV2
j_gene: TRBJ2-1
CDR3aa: ASRGLAGYNEQF

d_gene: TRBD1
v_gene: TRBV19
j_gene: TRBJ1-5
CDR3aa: ASGQGGNQPQH

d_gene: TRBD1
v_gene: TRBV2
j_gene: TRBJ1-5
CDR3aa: ASSLDRGLSQPQH

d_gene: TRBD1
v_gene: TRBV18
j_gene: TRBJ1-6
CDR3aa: ASSSTDRVNSPLH

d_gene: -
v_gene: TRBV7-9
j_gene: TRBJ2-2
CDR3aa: ASSRSVWTVNTGELF

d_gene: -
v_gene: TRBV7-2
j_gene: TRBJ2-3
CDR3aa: ASSFKRPLGDTQY

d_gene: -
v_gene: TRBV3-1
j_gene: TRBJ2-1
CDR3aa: ASSPGSYNEQF

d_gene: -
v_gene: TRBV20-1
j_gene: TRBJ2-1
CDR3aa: SARHSRYEQF

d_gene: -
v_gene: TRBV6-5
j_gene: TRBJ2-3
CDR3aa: ASSYSRGSDTQY

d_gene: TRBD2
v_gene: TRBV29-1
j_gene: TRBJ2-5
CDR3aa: SAQGGIQETQY

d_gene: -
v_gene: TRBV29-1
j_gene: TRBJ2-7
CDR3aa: SVGDTSYEQY

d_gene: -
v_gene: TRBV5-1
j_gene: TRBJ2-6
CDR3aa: ASSEFSGANVLT

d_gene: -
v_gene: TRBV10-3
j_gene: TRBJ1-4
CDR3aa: AISEGKKLF

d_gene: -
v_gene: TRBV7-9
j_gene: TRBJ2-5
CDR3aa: ASSFWTYLETQY

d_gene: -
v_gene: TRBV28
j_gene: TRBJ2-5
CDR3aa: ASSSRSVRIQETQY

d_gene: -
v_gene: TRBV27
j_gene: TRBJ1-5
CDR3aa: ASSLRRSASNQPQH

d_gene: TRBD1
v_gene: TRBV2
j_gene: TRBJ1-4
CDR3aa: ASRRQGWEEKLF

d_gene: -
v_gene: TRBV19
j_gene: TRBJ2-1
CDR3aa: ASRKGNEQF

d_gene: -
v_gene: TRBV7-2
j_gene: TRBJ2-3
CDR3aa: ASSLLSFLKSPVARSTDTQY

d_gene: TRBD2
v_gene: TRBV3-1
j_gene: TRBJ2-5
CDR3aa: ASSRPLAGLQETQY

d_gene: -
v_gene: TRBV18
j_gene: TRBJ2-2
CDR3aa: ASSLYGGNTGELF

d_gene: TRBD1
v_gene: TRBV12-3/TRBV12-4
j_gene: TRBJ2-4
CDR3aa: ASRDRGSAKNIQY

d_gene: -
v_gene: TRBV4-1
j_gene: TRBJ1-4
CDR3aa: ASLNPGSGNEKLF

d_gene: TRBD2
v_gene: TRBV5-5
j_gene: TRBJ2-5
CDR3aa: ASRVFTGGRETQY

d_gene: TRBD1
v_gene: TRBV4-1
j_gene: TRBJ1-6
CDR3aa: ANSETGGIPYIGNSPLH

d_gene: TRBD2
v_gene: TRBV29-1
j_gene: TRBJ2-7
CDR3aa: SVEEGRGLLTYEQY

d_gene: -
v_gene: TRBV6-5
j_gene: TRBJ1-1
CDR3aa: ASSYSKMNTEAF

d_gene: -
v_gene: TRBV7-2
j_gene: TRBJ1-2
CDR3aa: ASSSYRGANYGYT

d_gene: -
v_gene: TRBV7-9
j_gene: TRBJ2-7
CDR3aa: ASSLVGTPQDEQY

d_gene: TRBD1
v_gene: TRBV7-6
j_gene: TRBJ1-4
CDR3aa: ASSSRDRNEKLF

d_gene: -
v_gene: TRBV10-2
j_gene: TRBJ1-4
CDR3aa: ASSGVSANEKLF